This record looks at one TCR beta chain sequence and its context. No antigen is known for it. Per-base quality was not reported, and no clone a single base away is much larger than it. For CDR1 and CDR2, the germline V gene lists SGHTA and FQGNSA. The CDR3, from cysteine to phenylalanine, totals 11 residues. Solely the CDR3 DNA is kept, with 33 bases framed from the first base. V is clipped by 8 bases and J by 8 bases, and the sequence between their germline boundaries is 12 bases long. Library preparation was by 5' RACE. Instrument used: Illumina HiSeq 2500. A second roughly 6 to 12 cycle PCR used a sample-barcoded 5' primer and a J-beta primer mix. A unique molecular identifier was introduced onto each TCR beta cDNA molecule by a template-switch 5' adaptor carrying 12 random nucleotides. Each sample yielded at least 3 million CDR3-containing paired-end reads. The Mint cDNA synthesis kit, primed by a TRBC-specific oligonucleotide, was used to synthesize first-strand cDNA from all RNA. Following uracil-DNA glycosylase treatment, a first 18-cycle PCR with universal primers M1SS and BC2_uni_R was performed on all cDNA. The published analysis was carried out like this. For normalization, 1 million high-quality reads, each with a distinct molecular identifier, were randomly selected from each sample. Reads sharing molecular identifiers were discarded rather than binned into consensus sequences. CDR3 identification, clonotype clustering and error correction used MiTCR with a Q25 quality threshold and the strictest error-elimination algorithm. Lower-bound total TCR beta diversity was estimated with a nonparametric unseen species model using Euler transformation. In-frame beta chains were kept once TCRdb had trimmed the public reads at Q25 with fastp and called clones with MiXCR. Identical CDR3 proteins give one entry, which carries the most common genes and DNA. These V and J calls rely on TCRdb rather than the paper's analysis. This sample holds about 970,000 distinct CDR3 sequences; around 54% were observed only once. The leading ten clones occupy about a fifth of the sample.

This record belongs to a study of blood T cells in healthy people across ages (dated by TCRdb to 2015 to 2017). Some background on the complete study: In model experiments, template switching captured about one uniquely barcoded TCR beta cDNA molecule for every two T cells. The study measured age-related changes in TCR beta repertoire diversity using deep sequencing normalized with unique cDNA molecular identifiers. Donors were grouped into four age groups: young (average roughly 16 years), middle-aged (39), aged (around 60) and long-lived (about 89). To avoid experimental bias, donors of different ages were randomly spread across the sequencing lanes. For two donors (one aged 18 to 30 and one aged 80 or older), the study analyzed two additional independent replicas of 1 million unique cDNA reads from the same blood draw.

Results and caveats for the whole study, not just this receptor: The CMV infection status of donors was not known, potentially confounding age-related changes in expanded clonotypes. Bulk unsorted PBMC profiling prevented conclusive comparison of naive and antigen-experienced compartments. As age increased, observed TCR beta diversity per million T cells dropped in a roughly linear way, and a significant reduction was already evident by age about 40. Estimates of total diversity based on one million sequenced T cells were considered lower bounds and underestimates. Compared with the aged group, the long-lived group had more naive CD4+ T cells, fewer expanded clones and increased TCR diversity, a pattern suggesting age selection. Observed TCR beta diversity correlated strongly with the percentage of naive T cells measured by flow cytometry.

Donors were 40 or so systemically healthy Caucasian individuals from Russia aged roughly 6 to 95 years. Around 10 milliliters of peripheral blood were collected from each donor into EDTA-treated Vacutainer tubes. Ficoll-Paque density-gradient centrifugation was used to isolate PBMCs, with at least 7 million obtained per sample. Trizol reagent was used to extract total RNA from the PBMCs, yielding at least 6 micrograms per sample. Naive CD45RAhigh/CD27high T cell percentages were measured by flow cytometry on a PBMC aliquot from every donor. The rearranged segments are TRBV7-2 and TRBJ1-2; no D segment can be confidently identified. This TCR was recovered from an older woman in good health. Sequenced material: blood. At the DNA level, the sequence is TGTGCCAGCTCCCCGACGGAGGGCTACACCTTC. Protein translation: CASSPTEGYTF.